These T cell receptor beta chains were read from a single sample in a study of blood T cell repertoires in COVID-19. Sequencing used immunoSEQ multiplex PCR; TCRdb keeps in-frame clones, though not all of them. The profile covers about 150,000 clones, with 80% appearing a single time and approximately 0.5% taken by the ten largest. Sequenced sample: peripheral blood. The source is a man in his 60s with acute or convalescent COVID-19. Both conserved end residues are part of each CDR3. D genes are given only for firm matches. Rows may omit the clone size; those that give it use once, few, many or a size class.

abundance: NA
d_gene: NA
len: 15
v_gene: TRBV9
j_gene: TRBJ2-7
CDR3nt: TGTGCCAGCAGCGTAGGTCAGGGTCAAGCCTACGAGCAGTACTTC
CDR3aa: CASSVGQGQAYEQYF

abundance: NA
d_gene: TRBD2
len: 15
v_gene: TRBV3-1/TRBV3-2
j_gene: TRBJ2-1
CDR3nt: TGTGCCAGCAGCCTCGGGCGGGGGACCTACAATGAGCAGTTCTTC
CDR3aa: CASSLGRGTYNEQFF

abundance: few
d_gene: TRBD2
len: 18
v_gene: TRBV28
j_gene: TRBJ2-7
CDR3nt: TGTGCCAGCAGATATCACGCGGGGGGTAAGACAGCCTCCTACGAGCAGTACTTC
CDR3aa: CASRYHAGGKTASYEQYF

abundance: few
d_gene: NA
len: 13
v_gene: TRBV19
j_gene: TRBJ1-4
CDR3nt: TGTGCCAGTAGTACCGACCGGGGGGAAAAACTGTTTTTT
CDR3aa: CASSTDRGEKLFF

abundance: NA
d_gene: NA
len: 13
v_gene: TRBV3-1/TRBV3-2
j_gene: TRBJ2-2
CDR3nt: TGTGCCAGCAGCCACAGGGAAACCGGGGAGCTGTTTTTT
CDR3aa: CASSHRETGELFF

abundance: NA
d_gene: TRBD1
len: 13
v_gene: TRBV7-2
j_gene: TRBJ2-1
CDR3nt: TGTGCCAGCAGCGTCACAGGGGTCGCTGAGCAGTTCTTC
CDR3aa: CASSVTGVAEQFF

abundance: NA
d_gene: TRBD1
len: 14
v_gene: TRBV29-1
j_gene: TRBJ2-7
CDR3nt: TGCAGCGTTGCCCCCGGGACAGGGAACTACGAGCAGTACTTC
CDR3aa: CSVAPGTGNYEQYF

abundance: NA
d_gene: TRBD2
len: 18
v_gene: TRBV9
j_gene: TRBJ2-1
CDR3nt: TGTGCCAGCAGCGCACAGCCGGGACTAGCGGGAGCGCATAATGAGCAGTTCTTC
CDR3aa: CASSAQPGLAGAHNEQFF

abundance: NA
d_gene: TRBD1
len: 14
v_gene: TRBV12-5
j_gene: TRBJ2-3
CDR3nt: TGTGCTAGTCAACAGGGGGCTAGTTGGGATACGCAGTATTTT
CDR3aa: CASQQGASWDTQYF

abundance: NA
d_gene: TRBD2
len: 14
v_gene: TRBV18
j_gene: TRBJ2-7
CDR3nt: TGTGCCAGCTCATTTACTAGCGACTCCTACGAGCAGTACTTC
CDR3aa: CASSFTSDSYEQYF

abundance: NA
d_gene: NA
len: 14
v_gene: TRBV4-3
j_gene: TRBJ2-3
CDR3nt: TGCGCCAGCAGCCGGTACAGTACAGCAGATACGCAGTATTTT
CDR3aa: CASSRYSTADTQYF

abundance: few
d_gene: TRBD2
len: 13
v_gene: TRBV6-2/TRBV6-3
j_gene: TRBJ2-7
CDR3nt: TGTGCCAGCAGTTGGCGAGCGGGAAACGAGCAGTACTTC
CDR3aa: CASSWRAGNEQYF

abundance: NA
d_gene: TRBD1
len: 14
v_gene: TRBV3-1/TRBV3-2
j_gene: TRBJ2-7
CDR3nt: TGTGCCAGCAGCCGCGGACAGGGAGGATACGAGCAGTACTTC
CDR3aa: CASSRGQGGYEQYF

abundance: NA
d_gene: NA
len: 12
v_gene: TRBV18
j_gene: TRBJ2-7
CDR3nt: TGTGCCAGCTCACCAACTGGCTACGAGCAGTACTTC
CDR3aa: CASSPTGYEQYF

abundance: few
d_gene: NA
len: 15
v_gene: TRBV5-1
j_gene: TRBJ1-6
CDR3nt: TGCGCCAGCAGCCGTCAGGGTTCGGATAATTCACCCCTCCACTTT
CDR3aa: CASSRQGSDNSPLHF

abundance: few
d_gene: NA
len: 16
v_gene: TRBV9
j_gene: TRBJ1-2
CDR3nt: TGTGCCAGCAGCGGGACAGCCGCTAGGAGAAACTATGGCTACACCTTC
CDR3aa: CASSGTAARRNYGYTF